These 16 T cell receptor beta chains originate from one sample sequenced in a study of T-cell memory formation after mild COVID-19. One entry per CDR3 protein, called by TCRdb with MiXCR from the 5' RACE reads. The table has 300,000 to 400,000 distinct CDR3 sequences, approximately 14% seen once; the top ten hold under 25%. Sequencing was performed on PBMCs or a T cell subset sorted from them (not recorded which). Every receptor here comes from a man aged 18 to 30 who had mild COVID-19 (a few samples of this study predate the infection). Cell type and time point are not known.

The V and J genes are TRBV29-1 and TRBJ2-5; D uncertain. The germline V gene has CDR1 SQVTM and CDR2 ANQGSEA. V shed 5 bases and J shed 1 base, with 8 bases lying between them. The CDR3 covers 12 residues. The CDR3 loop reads CSVNRIQETQYF. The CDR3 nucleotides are TGCAGCGTTAACAGAATCCAAGAGACCCAGTACTTC.

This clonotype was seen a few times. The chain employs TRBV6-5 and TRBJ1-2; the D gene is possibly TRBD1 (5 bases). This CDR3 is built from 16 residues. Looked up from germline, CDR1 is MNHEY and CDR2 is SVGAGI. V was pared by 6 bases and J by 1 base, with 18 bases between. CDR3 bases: TGTGCCAGCAGGGATTTGTCAGGGACTAATAACTATGGCTACACCTTC. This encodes CASRDLSGTNNYGYTF.

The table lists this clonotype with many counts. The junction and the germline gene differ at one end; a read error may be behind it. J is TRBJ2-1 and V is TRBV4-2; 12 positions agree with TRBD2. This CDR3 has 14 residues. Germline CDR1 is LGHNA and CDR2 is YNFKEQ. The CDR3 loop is CASSQDLRLAGANF. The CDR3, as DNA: TGTGCCAGCAGCCAAGATCTGCGACTAGCGGGGGCCAACTTC.

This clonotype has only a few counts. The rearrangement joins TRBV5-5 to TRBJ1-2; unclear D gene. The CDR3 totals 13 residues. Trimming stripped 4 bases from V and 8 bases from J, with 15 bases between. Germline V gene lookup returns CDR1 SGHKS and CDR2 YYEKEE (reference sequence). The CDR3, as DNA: TGTGCCAGCAGCGGCCGACTCGGTGGGGGCTACACCTTC. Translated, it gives CASSGRLGGGYTF.

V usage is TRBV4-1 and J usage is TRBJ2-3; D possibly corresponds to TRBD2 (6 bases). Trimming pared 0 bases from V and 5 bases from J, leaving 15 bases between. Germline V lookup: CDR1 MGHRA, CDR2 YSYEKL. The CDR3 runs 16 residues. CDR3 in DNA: TGCGCCAGCAGCCAAGATATAGGGGACTTCCGAGATACGCAGTATTTT. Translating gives CASSQDIGDFRDTQYF.

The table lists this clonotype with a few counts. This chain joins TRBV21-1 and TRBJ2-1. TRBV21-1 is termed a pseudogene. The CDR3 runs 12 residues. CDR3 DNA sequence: TGTGCCAGCATCGGGGTTGTGAATGAGCAGTTCTTC. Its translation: CASIGVVNEQFF.

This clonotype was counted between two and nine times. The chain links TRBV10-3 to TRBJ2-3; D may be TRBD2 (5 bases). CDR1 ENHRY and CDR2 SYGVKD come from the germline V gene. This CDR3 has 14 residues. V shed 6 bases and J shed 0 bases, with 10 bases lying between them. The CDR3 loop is CAIREGRSTDTQYF. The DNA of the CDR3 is TGTGCCATCAGAGAGGGCAGAAGCACAGATACGCAGTATTTT.

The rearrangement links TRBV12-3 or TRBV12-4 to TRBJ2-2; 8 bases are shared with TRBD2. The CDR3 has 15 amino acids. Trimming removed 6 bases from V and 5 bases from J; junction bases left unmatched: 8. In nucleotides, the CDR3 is TGTGCCAGCAGCCAAACCCCGGGAGGGACCGGGGAGCTGTTTTTT. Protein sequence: CASSQTPGGTGELFF.

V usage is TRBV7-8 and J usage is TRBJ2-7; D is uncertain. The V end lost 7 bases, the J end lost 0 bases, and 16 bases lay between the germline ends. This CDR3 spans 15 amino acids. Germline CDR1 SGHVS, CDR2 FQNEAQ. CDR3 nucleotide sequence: TGTGCCAGCACCTCAATTCCCCTACACTCCTACGAGCAGTACTTC. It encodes CASTSIPLHSYEQYF.

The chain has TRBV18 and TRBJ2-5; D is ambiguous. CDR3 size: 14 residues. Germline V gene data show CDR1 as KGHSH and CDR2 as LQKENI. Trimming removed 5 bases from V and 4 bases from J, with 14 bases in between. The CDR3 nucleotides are TGTGCCAGCTCAGCCGGGCAGATGGCAGAGACCCAGTACTTC. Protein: CASSAGQMAETQYF.

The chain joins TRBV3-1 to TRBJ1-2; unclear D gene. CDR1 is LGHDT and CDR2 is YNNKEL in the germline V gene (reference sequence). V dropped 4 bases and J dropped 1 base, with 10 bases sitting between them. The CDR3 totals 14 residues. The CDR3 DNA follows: TGTGCCAGCAGCCCTAAACCCGTTAACTATGGCTACACCTTC. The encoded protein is CASSPKPVNYGYTF.

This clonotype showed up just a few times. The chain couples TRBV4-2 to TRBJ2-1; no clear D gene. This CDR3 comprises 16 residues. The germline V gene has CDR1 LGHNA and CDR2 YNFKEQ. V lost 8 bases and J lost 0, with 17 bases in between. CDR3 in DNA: TGTGCCAGCTTGCCCCTGCTGGCCAGCTCCTACAATGAGCAGTTCTTC. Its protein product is CASLPLLASSYNEQFF.

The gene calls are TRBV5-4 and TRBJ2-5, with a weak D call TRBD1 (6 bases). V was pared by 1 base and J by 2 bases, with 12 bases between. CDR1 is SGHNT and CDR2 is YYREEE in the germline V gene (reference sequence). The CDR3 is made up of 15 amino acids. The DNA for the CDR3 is TGTGCCAGCAGCTTGCACCCAGGGGTTCAAGAGACCCAGTACTTC. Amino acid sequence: CASSLHPGVQETQYF.

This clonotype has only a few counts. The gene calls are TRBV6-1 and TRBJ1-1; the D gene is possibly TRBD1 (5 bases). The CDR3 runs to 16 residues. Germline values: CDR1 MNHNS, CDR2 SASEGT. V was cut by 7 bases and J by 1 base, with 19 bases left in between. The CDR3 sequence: CASTTPRGLQNTEAFF. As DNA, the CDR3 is TGTGCCAGCACTACCCCGCGGGGACTTCAGAACACTGAAGCTTTCTTT.

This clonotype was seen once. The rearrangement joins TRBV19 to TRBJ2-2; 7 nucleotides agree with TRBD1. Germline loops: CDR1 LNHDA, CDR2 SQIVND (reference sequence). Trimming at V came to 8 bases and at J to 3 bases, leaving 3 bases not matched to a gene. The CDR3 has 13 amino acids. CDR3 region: CASGQAYTGELFF. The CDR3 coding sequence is TGTGCCAGTGGACAGGCTTACACCGGGGAGCTGTTTTTT.

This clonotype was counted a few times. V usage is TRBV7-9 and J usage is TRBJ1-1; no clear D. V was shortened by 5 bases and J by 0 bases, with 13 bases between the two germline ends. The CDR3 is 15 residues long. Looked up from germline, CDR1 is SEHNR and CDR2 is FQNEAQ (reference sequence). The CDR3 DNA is TGTGCCAGCAGCCCCCTGGGTTTGTTGAACACTGAAGCTTTCTTT. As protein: CASSPLGLLNTEAFF.